Shown below are 22 T cell receptor beta chains from a single sample sequenced in a study of cytomegalovirus exposure and HLA in healthy donors. Primers for the PCR totalled 60 Vbeta and 13 Jbeta. Profiling relied on immunoSEQ multiplex PCR, and the TCRdb table lists in-frame clones only, not all of them. In the table there are some 190,000 clones, 81% of which are singletons. The specimen sequenced was PBMCs. These receptors were taken from a man between 40 and 49 years old in good health and CMV-seropositive.

This clone appeared a single time. This chain joins TRBV18 and TRBJ2-1; D might be TRBD2 (5 bases). Per germline, CDR1 KGHSH and CDR2 LQKENI. V was cut by 5 bases and J by 8 bases, with 22 bases left in between. The CDR3 loop spans 16 amino acids. The DNA for the CDR3 is TGTGCCAGCTCATCCACCCTGACTACCTCTGGGGATGAGCAGTTCTTC. Translating gives CASSSTLTTSGDEQFF. The whole variable domain, remainder taken from reference TRBV18 and TRBJ2-1, is NAGVMQNPRHLVRRRGQEARLRCSPMKGHSHVYWYRQLPEEGLKFMVYLQKENIIDESGMPKERFSAEFPKEGPSILRIQQVVRGDSAAYFCASSSTLTTSGDEQFFGPGTRLTVL.

The CDR3 DNA reads TGTGCCAGCAGCTTAGCCGGGTATGAGCAGTTCTTC. Translating it yields CASSLAGYEQFF. This chain joins TRBV11-3 and TRBJ2-1; D is unclear. The CDR3 contains 12 residues. V was cut by 1 base and J by 8 bases, with 6 bases left in between. Germline assignment: CDR1 SGHNT and CDR2 YENEEA.

This chain uses TRBV27 with TRBJ2-1; 13 positions match TRBD2. Looked up from germline, CDR1 is MNHEY and CDR2 is SMNVEV (reference sequence). CDR3 length equals 17 residues. J lost 6 bases, V lost 6 bases, and 11 bases had no gene match. The CDR3 loop is CASRSGTSGITTNEQFF. In nucleotides, the CDR3 is TGTGCCAGCAGATCCGGGACTAGCGGGATAACGACCAATGAGCAGTTCTTC.

CDR3 bases: TGTGCCAGCCGAAGACTACAAGACACTGAAGCTTTCTTT. It is translated as CASRRLQDTEAFF. The chain has TRBV7-6 and TRBJ1-1; no firm D call. V was cut by 8 bases and J by 3 bases, with 13 bases left in between. Germline V gene data show CDR1 as SGHVS and CDR2 as FNYEAQ. The CDR3 has 13 residues.

J is TRBJ2-7 and V is TRBV18; no reliable D call. The CDR3 has 13 residues. Germline CDR1 and CDR2: KGHSH and LQKENI. V was clipped by 2 bases and J by 3 bases, with 8 bases between them. CDR3 bases: TGTGCCAGCTCACCATCTCTAGGCTACGAGCAGTACTTC. The encoded protein is CASSPSLGYEQYF.

V usage is TRBV28 and J usage is TRBJ2-7; a weak D match, TRBD1 (5 bases). Per the germline V gene, CDR1 is MDHEN and CDR2 is SYDVKM. The length of the CDR3 is 15 residues. Trimming pared 8 bases from V and 1 base from J, leaving 18 bases between. This CDR3 reads CASEPGHPLSYEQYF. The DNA of the CDR3 is TGTGCCAGCGAACCCGGACACCCATTATCCTACGAGCAGTACTTC.

The CDR3 loop reads CASSTQGYEQYF. The DNA for the CDR3 is TGTGCCAGCAGCACACAGGGCTACGAGCAGTACTTC. The genes are TRBV6-6 and TRBJ2-7, with D maybe TRBD1 (6 bases). The V gene lost 6 bases and the J gene lost 3 bases, with 9 bases spanning the gap. The CDR3 runs to 12 residues. The germline CDR1 and CDR2 sequences are MNHNY and SVGAGI (reference sequence).

The chain joins TRBV18 to TRBJ2-1; 12 bases agree with TRBD2. Germline V CDR1 and CDR2: KGHSH, LQKENI. The CDR3 has 16 amino acids. With 5 bases clipped from V and 8 bases from J, the junction kept 10 bases outside the gene matches. In nucleotides, the CDR3 is TGTGCCAGCTCATTGAACCTAGCGGGGGGGCCAGATGAGCAGTTCTTC. It encodes CASSLNLAGGPDEQFF.

CDR3 sequence (DNA): TGTGCCAGCAGCCCCGACAGGGGGCGGACTGAAGCTTTCTTT. Amino acid sequence: CASSPDRGRTEAFF. The chain links TRBV7-8 to TRBJ1-1; 10 nucleotides agree with TRBD1. The germline gives CDR1 SGHVS, CDR2 FQNEAQ. V shed 5 bases, J shed 5 bases, and the junction held 5 bases outside the gene matches. This CDR3 contains 14 residues.

The chain has TRBV19 and TRBJ2-7; D is perhaps TRBD1 (6 bases). V shed 0 bases and J shed 6 bases, with 12 bases lying between them. Germline V CDR1 and CDR2: LNHDA, SQIVND (reference sequence). The CDR3 spans 14 residues. CDR3 coding DNA: TGTGCCAGTAGTATAGAGGGCAGGGGATCCGAGCAGTACTTC. This gives the protein CASSIEGRGSEQYF.

This clone appeared once. The rearrangement uses TRBV2 and TRBJ2-1; 14 bases agree with TRBD2. Unmatched junction bases numbered 5, after V lost 6 bases and J lost 10 bases. Germline CDR1 and CDR2: SNHLY and FYNNEI. This CDR3 has 14 residues. The CDR3 sequence is CASSRTSGGIEQFF. In DNA, the CDR3 is TGTGCCAGCAGCCGGACTAGCGGGGGGATCGAGCAGTTCTTC.

V is TRBV5-4 and J is TRBJ2-3, with 12 bases that match TRBD1. The CDR3 runs 15 residues. V lost 6 bases, J lost 2 bases, and 4 bases stayed unmatched. CDR1 and CDR2 from the germline V gene are SGHNT and YYREEE (reference sequence). The CDR3 is CASTLGQGATDTQYF. The DNA for the CDR3 is TGTGCCAGCACCCTGGGACAGGGGGCCACAGATACGCAGTATTTT.

The J gene is TRBJ2-7, the V gene TRBV19; 7 nucleotides agree with TRBD2. Germline values: CDR1 LNHDA, CDR2 SQIVND (reference sequence). The CDR3 sequence is 13 residues long. V lost 1 base, J lost 3 bases, and 0 bases stayed unmatched. Written as DNA, the CDR3 is TGTGCCAGTAGTATAGCGGGGGGCTACGAGCAGTACTTC. This translates into CASSIAGGYEQYF.

V gene TRBV27 combines with J gene TRBJ2-7; maybe TRBD2 (5 bases). The germline CDR1 and CDR2 sequences are MNHEY and SMNVEV (reference sequence). V was clipped by 5 bases and J by 5 bases, with 16 bases between them. CDR3 size: 14 residues. In DNA form, the CDR3 reads TGTGCCAGCAGTACAACCCCGGGGTCCCACGAGCAGTACTTC. Protein sequence: CASSTTPGSHEQYF.

CDR3 residues: CASSDVTGGYEQYF. Written as DNA, the CDR3 is TGTGCCAGCAGTGACGTGACAGGGGGCTACGAGCAGTACTTC. The chain carries TRBV2 and TRBJ2-5; 9 bases line up with TRBD1. The J call is uncertain, as TRBJ2-7 better fits the DNA end. In germline, CDR1 is SNHLY, CDR2 FYNNEI. The CDR3 consists of 14 residues.

The table lists this clone with a count of one. CDR3: CASSLRGDRIGEQYF. For the CDR3, the DNA is TGTGCCAGCAGTTTACGGGGGGACAGGATCGGCGAGCAGTACTTC. This chain joins TRBV27 and TRBJ2-7; D might be TRBD1 (8 bases). The ends were cut back, 2 bases at V and 6 bases at J, with 17 bases in the middle. The CDR3 is 15 residues long. Germline loops: CDR1 MNHEY, CDR2 SMNVEV (reference sequence).

The J gene is TRBJ2-3, the V gene TRBV18; tentative D call: TRBD2 (5 bases). Germline lookup yields CDR1 KGHSH and CDR2 LQKENI. There are 17 residues in the CDR3. The V end lost 3 bases, the J end lost 1 base, and 17 bases lay between the germline ends. The CDR3 loop reads CASSPGLGQYGTDTQYF. Written as DNA, the CDR3 is TGTGCCAGCTCACCTGGACTTGGTCAGTACGGCACAGATACGCAGTATTTT.

This chain uses TRBV7-2 with TRBJ2-2; tentative D call: TRBD2 (7 bases). Per the germline V gene, CDR1 is SGHTA and CDR2 is FQGNSA. This CDR3 spans 14 amino acids. V dropped 5 bases and J dropped 6 bases, with 13 bases sitting between them. CDR3 residues: CASSPRGGSGELFF. CDR3 sequence (DNA): TGTGCCAGCAGCCCACGCGGGGGCTCCGGGGAGCTGTTTTTT.

This clone has only a few counts. This sequence joins TRBV25-1 and TRBJ2-1; 9 positions agree with TRBD1. V was clipped by 1 base and J by 5 bases; unmatched bases: 6. Germline CDR1 is MGHDK and CDR2 is SYGVNS. The CDR3 totals 16 residues. The CDR3 sequence is CASSESGTGKDNEQFF. The CDR3 nucleotides read TGTGCCAGCAGTGAATCAGGGACAGGGAAGGACAATGAGCAGTTCTTC.

The chain employs TRBV6-5 and TRBJ2-1, with 9 bases aligning to TRBD1. Germline loops: CDR1 MNHEY, CDR2 SVGAGI. The CDR3 spans 15 residues. Trimming took 4 bases from V and 6 from J; bases not matched to a gene: 7. CDR3 sequence: CASSSGQGPFNEQFF. CDR3 in DNA: TGTGCCAGCAGTTCGGGACAGGGTCCCTTCAATGAGCAGTTCTTC.

V is TRBV4-1 and J is TRBJ2-7, with 7 positions matching TRBD2. V gave up 0 bases and J gave up 4 bases; unmatched junction bases: 9. The germline V gene has CDR1 MGHRA and CDR2 YSYEKL. The CDR3 loop spans 16 amino acids. Here the CDR3 reads CASSQDSGTSAYEQYF. CDR3 DNA sequence: TGCGCCAGCAGCCAAGACAGCGGGACCTCGGCATACGAGCAGTACTTC.

The chain links TRBV27 to TRBJ2-3; TRBD1 aligns across 7 bases. This CDR3 is built from 13 residues. V lost 8 bases and J lost 6; bases outside the gene matches: 8. Per germline, CDR1 MNHEY and CDR2 SMNVEV (reference sequence). The CDR3 region has the DNA TGTGCCAGCGCCACAGGGGTTGAGGATACGCAGTATTTT. Its protein is CASATGVEDTQYF.